The 28 T cell receptor beta chains given below trace back to one sample, sequenced in a study of CD8 T cells in Susac syndrome. Reverse transcription of 0.5 to 1 ug RNA was performed with random hexamers. TCRdb reprocessed the immunoSEQ multiplex PCR reads with MiXCR, giving one entry per CDR3 protein. The repertoire holds about 140,000 distinct CDR3 sequences, with more than 90% as singletons. The sample taken for sequencing was CD4+ T cells from PBMCs. The receptors were gathered from a human donor with Susac syndrome.

The chain recombines TRBV18 with TRBJ1-2; no clear D. CDR1 KGHSH and CDR2 LQKENI come from the germline V gene. Trimming pared 2 bases from V and 6 bases from J, leaving 10 bases between. This CDR3 is 13 amino acids long. CDR3 amino acids: CASSPMGYDGYTF. For the CDR3, the DNA is TGTGCCAGCTCACCAATGGGGTATGATGGCTACACCTTC. Looking up the rest from reference TRBV18 and TRBJ1-2 gives the full variable domain: NAGVMQNPRHLVRRRGQEARLRCSPMKGHSHVYWYRQLPEEGLKFMVYLQKENIIDESGMPKERFSAEFPKEGPSILRIQQVVRGDSAAYFCASSPMGYDGYTFGSGTRLTVV.

This chain connects TRBV28 to TRBJ1-5, with D unclear. Trimming pared 5 bases from V and 11 bases from J, leaving 13 bases between. Germline V gives CDR1 MDHEN, CDR2 SYDVKM. This CDR3 is 12 amino acids long. DNA for the CDR3: TGTGCCAGCAGTCCCTCCGCCGGGACCCAGCATTTT. This sequence encodes CASSPSAGTQHF.

The rearrangement links TRBV5-1 to TRBJ1-2; no clear D. Germline lookup yields CDR1 SGHRS and CDR2 YFSETQ. V was clipped by 4 bases and J by 8 bases, with 18 bases between them. This CDR3 has 14 residues. The DNA of the CDR3 is TGCGCCAGCAGCCTTAGGGTACCTTGGCGAGGCTACACCTTC. Amino acids: CASSLRVPWRGYTF.

This chain links TRBV4-1 with TRBJ2-1, with D unresolved. Germline V gene lookup returns CDR1 MGHRA and CDR2 YSYEKL. CDR3 size: 15 residues. Between the trimmed V and J ends, which lost 0 bases and 7 bases, there was a span of 13 bases. CDR3 region: CASSQDRRRSNEQFF. The CDR3, as DNA: TGCGCCAGCAGCCAAGATAGGCGGCGGTCAAATGAGCAGTTCTTC.

The rearrangement links TRBV5-1 to TRBJ2-2, with 9 bases aligning to TRBD1. The CDR3 is made up of 15 amino acids. Trimming cost V 5 bases and J 4 bases; bases outside gene matches: 6. The germline V gene has CDR1 SGHRS and CDR2 YFSETQ. The CDR3 region has the DNA TGCGCCAGCAGGATCGGGACAGGGAGCACCGGGGAGCTGTTTTTT. Its translation: CASRIGTGSTGELFF.

In DNA, the CDR3 is TGCAGTGCTAGAGATCCGGCCCTTAACACTGAAGCTTTCTTT. Its translation: CSARDPALNTEAFF. This chain connects TRBV20-1 to TRBJ1-1; no clear D. Looked up from germline, CDR1 is DFQATT and CDR2 is SNEGSKA (reference sequence). The CDR3 runs 14 residues. V gave up 0 bases and J gave up 2 bases, with 10 bases separating them.

This chain connects TRBV12-3 or TRBV12-4 to TRBJ1-2; TRBD1 is a possible D gene (6 bases). Trimming removed 3 bases at V and 8 bases at J, with 13 bases between. There are 13 residues in the CDR3. The CDR3 region is CASSFKQGRGYTF. The CDR3, as DNA: TGTGCCAGCAGTTTTAAACAGGGTCGGGGCTACACCTTC.

The chain combines TRBV29-1 with TRBJ2-7; perhaps D is TRBD1 or TRBD2 (6 bases each). CDR1 is SQVTM, CDR2 ANQGSEA, per germline. Trimming removed 5 bases from V and 1 base from J, with 27 bases in between. The length of the CDR3 is 18 residues. The CDR3 reads CSVLLKGRLRGDSYEQYF. CDR3 nucleotides: TGCAGCGTTCTCTTAAAGGGAAGATTAAGGGGGGATTCCTACGAGCAGTACTTC.

The chain combines TRBV14 with TRBJ1-6, with TRBD1 identical over 9 bases. This CDR3 is 15 amino acids long. Germline V lookup: CDR1 SGHDN, CDR2 FVKESK. V gave up 3 bases and J gave up 10 bases; unmatched junction bases: 7. The CDR3 DNA reads as TGTGCCAGCAGCCAGGTGGGGACAGGGCCATCACCCCTCCACTTT. This codes for CASSQVGTGPSPLHF.

Only one count was recorded for this clonotype. The rearrangement links TRBV29-1 to TRBJ2-3; no definite D call. CDR3 length: 13 amino acids. Trimming left V 4 bases short and J 2 bases short, with 10 bases between. CDR1 and CDR2 (germline): SQVTM, ANQGSEA. The CDR3 is CSVGQVLTDTQYF. DNA of the CDR3: TGCAGCGTTGGTCAGGTTCTCACAGATACGCAGTATTTT.

The rearrangement joins TRBV2 to TRBJ1-2; 10 bases are a match to TRBD1. The CDR3 is 15 residues long. Germline V gives CDR1 SNHLY, CDR2 FYNNEI. V lost 5 bases and J lost 8; bases outside the gene matches: 11. The CDR3 protein is CASSPPGQGSGGYTF. In DNA, the CDR3 is TGTGCCAGCAGTCCCCCGGGACAGGGGAGTGGGGGCTACACCTTC.

This CDR3 reads CASSQPRDTNEKLFF. CDR3 in DNA: TGCGCCAGCAGCCAACCGCGGGATACTAATGAAAAACTGTTTTTT. The chain links TRBV4-1 to TRBJ1-4; D ambiguous. The V gene's germline CDR1 is MGHRA and CDR2 YSYEKL. The V and J ends lost 2 bases and 2 bases respectively, with 9 bases between them. CDR3 length equals 15 residues.

The rearrangement uses TRBV20-1 and TRBJ2-5; 10 nucleotides agree with TRBD2. J was trimmed by 5 bases and V by 0 bases; bases with no gene match: 12. CDR3 length: 17 residues. Germline V lookup: CDR1 DFQATT, CDR2 SNEGSKA (reference sequence). The CDR3 loop reads CSARDTRLAGVAETQYF. The CDR3 bases are TGCAGTGCTAGAGATACGCGGCTAGCGGGAGTCGCGGAGACCCAGTACTTC.

The chain uses TRBV12-3 or TRBV12-4 and TRBJ2-3; the D gene is possibly TRBD1 (6 bases). This CDR3 region has 17 residues. The germline V and J ends were trimmed by 6 bases and 0 bases, with 19 bases remaining between them. The CDR3: CASSKTKFGQSTDTQYF. The DNA of the CDR3 is TGTGCCAGCAGCAAAACTAAATTCGGACAGAGCACAGATACGCAGTATTTT.

The chain is built from TRBV28 and TRBJ2-5; tentatively, D is TRBD2 (6 bases). CDR1 and CDR2 (germline): MDHEN, SYDVKM. CDR3 length equals 12 residues. Trimming shortened V by 8 bases and J by 6 bases, and 13 bases separated the two germline ends. The CDR3 DNA reads TGTGCCAGCGGGAGGTTGGTGCAGACCCAGTACTTC. This encodes CASGRLVQTQYF.

CDR3 region: CASSQEGPLDEQYF. The CDR3 nucleotides read TGTGCCAGCAGCCAGGAGGGGCCCTTAGATGAGCAGTACTTC. V is TRBV13 and J is TRBJ2-7, with D possibly being TRBD2 (6 bases). This CDR3 spans 14 amino acids. Trimming pared 5 bases from V and 7 bases from J, leaving 18 bases between. Germline CDR1 reads PRHDT; CDR2 reads FYEKMQ (reference sequence).

The chain combines TRBV27 with TRBJ2-7, with D possibly being TRBD2 (6 bases). There are 12 residues in the CDR3. The V gene's germline CDR1 is MNHEY and CDR2 SMNVEV (reference sequence). Trimming pared 7 bases from V and 6 bases from J, leaving 13 bases between. This CDR3 is CASNGGFGEQYF. The CDR3 DNA reads as TGTGCCAGCAATGGAGGGTTCGGCGAGCAGTACTTC.

CDR3: CASSLAGEIYEQYF. CDR3 bases: TGTGCCAGCAGTTTAGCGGGAGAGATCTACGAGCAGTACTTC. The rearrangement links TRBV6-5 to TRBJ2-7; 9 nucleotides match TRBD2. Germline CDR1 reads MNHEY; CDR2 reads SVGAGI. V shed 4 bases, J shed 3 bases, and the junction held 4 bases outside the gene matches. CDR3 size: 14 residues.

The CDR3 coding sequence is TGTGCCAGCAGTGCTCTTGATCGGACTGAAGCTTTCTTT. Encoded protein: CASSALDRTEAFF. This chain joins TRBV25-1 and TRBJ1-1; D is unclear. Germline assignment: CDR1 MGHDK and CDR2 SYGVNS. V was cut by 4 bases and J by 5 bases, with 11 bases left in between. The CDR3 is 13 residues long.

The rearrangement links TRBV28 to TRBJ1-1; D gene uncertain. There are 15 residues in the CDR3. V gave up 6 bases and J gave up 1 base, with 15 bases separating them. The germline gives CDR1 MDHEN, CDR2 SYDVKM. This CDR3 is CASSSPRGPNTEAFF. DNA of the CDR3: TGTGCCAGCAGCAGCCCTCGCGGTCCGAACACTGAAGCTTTCTTT.

The rearrangement uses TRBV19 and TRBJ1-1; 7 nucleotides line up with TRBD1. The CDR3 loop spans 14 amino acids. V dropped 4 bases and J dropped 1; count of bases not matched to a gene: 3. Germline V gene data show CDR1 as LNHDA and CDR2 as SQIVND (reference sequence). CDR3 in amino acids: CASSTGQRNTEAFF. The CDR3 nucleotides are TGTGCCAGTAGTACGGGACAGAGGAACACTGAAGCTTTCTTT. Variable domain in full (rest from reference TRBV19 and TRBJ1-1): DGGITQSPKYLFRKEGQNVTLSCEQNLNHDAMYWYRQDPGQGLRLIYYSQIVNDFQKGDIAEGYSVSREKKESFPLTVTSAQKNPTAFYLCASSTGQRNTEAFFGQGTRLTVV.

The rearrangement links TRBV10-3 to TRBJ1-2; no clear D. CDR1 is ENHRY, CDR2 SYGVKD, per germline. The CDR3 has 14 residues. The V gene lost 0 bases and the J gene lost 3 bases, with 8 bases spanning the gap. CDR3 protein: CAISESEGYYGYTF. The CDR3 coding sequence is TGTGCCATCAGTGAGTCGGAGGGTTACTATGGCTACACCTTC.

V gene TRBV3-1 combines with J gene TRBJ2-1, with 10 bases aligning to TRBD2. Germline V gene sequence: CDR1 LGHDT, CDR2 YNNKEL (reference sequence). The CDR3 spans 14 residues. V dropped 4 bases and J dropped 6; count of bases not matched to a gene: 3. In nucleotides, the CDR3 is TGTGCCAGCAGCCTACTAGCGGGGCCCAATGAGCAGTTCTTC. It encodes CASSLLAGPNEQFF.

This clonotype was recorded once. The J gene is TRBJ2-3, the V gene TRBV29-1, with 7 nucleotides matching TRBD1. CDR3 length: 15 amino acids. The germline V gene has CDR1 SQVTM and CDR2 ANQGSEA. Germline trimming cut 1 base from V and 4 bases from J; bases unmatched to any gene: 8. The CDR3 nucleotides read TGCAGCGTTGAAGTAGGGGGCCTATTGGCAGATACGCAGTATTTT. Protein product: CSVEVGGLLADTQYF.

This chain joins TRBV20-1 and TRBJ1-5; 7 nucleotides agree with TRBD1. This CDR3 contains 14 residues. With 7 bases clipped from V and 5 bases from J, the junction kept 11 bases outside the gene matches. Germline-derived CDR1 and CDR2 are DFQATT and SNEGSKA (reference sequence). As DNA, the CDR3 is TGCAGTGTCTCTCTCCGGGACAGAGATCAGCCCCAGCATTTT. This codes for CSVSLRDRDQPQHF.

This clonotype showed up just once. The gene calls are TRBV7-9 and TRBJ1-2; TRBD1 matches at 7 bases. The CDR3 loop spans 13 amino acids. CDR1 is SEHNR, CDR2 FQNEAQ, per germline (reference sequence). J gave up 10 bases and V 1 base, and 6 bases lay outside the gene matches. The CDR3 here is CASSLGGTATYTF. Here the CDR3 DNA reads TGTGCCAGCAGCTTAGGGGGGACAGCCACCTACACCTTC. The complete variable domain, with remaining parts taken from reference TRBV7-9 and TRBJ1-2, reads DTGVSQNPRHKITKRGQNVTFRCDPISEHNRLYWYRQTLGQGPEFLTYFQNEAQLEKSRLLSDRFSAERPKGSFSTLEIQRTEQGDSAMYLCASSLGGTATYTFGSGTRLTVV.

V and J are TRBV29-1 and TRBJ2-3, with TRBD2 as a possible D gene (5 bases). CDR1 SQVTM and CDR2 ANQGSEA come from the germline V gene. V gave up 7 bases and J gave up 2 bases, with 16 bases separating them. This CDR3 comprises 14 residues. The CDR3 region has the DNA TGCAGCGGATCCAAGACGACTACCACAGATACGCAGTATTTT. It encodes CSGSKTTTTDTQYF.

This rearrangement joins TRBV20-1 to TRBJ2-2; D is unresolved. V shed 5 bases and J shed 5 bases, with 18 bases lying between them. The CDR3 is 15 amino acids. Looked up from germline, CDR1 is DFQATT and CDR2 is SNEGSKA (reference sequence). CDR3 nucleotides: TGCAGTGCTCCACCTCTAGGAGTCGGGACCGGGGAGCTGTTTTTT. Translation gives CSAPPLGVGTGELFF.